The present TCR beta chain was sequenced within a study of lymphopenia after photon versus proton radiotherapy. Study results and caveats: Under photons, naive T cells and diversity fell while effector/memory populations rose. Oligoclonal CD8+ Temra expansion after nadir drove photon patients' diversity drop. Only patients who died were analyzed for survival; proton advantage is unproven. In patients who died, overall survival fell as post-nadir TCR diversity dropped more.

Germline-derived CDR1 and CDR2 are MNHEY and SVGAGI. The ends were cut back, 3 bases at V and 10 bases at J, with 15 bases in the middle. This CDR3 has 14 residues. Data came from immunoSEQ multiplex PCR; TCRdb stores just in-frame clones and leaves some out. The sample has more than 25,000 clones, approximately 90% seen once. This clone was observed a single time. The antigen remains undetermined. The sequencing used peripheral blood, collected from a patient treated with proton-based radiotherapy. This clonotype was sampled from a woman aged 55-70 years with cholangiocarcinoma. Some clones in this sample may be carry-over from other donors' samples. The rearrangement links TRBV6-5 to TRBJ1-4; D uncertain. This CDR3 reads CASSYAPDGGKLFF. For the CDR3, the DNA is TGTGCCAGCAGTTATGCGCCGGACGGTGGAAAACTGTTTTTT.